This is a list of T cell receptor beta chains from one sample in a study of blood T cell repertoires in COVID-19. Sequencing used immunoSEQ multiplex PCR; TCRdb keeps in-frame clones, though not all of them. Of approximately 100,000 clones in the sample, around 87% are singletons; the top ten hold under 14%. Sequencing was done on a sample of peripheral blood. The receptors were sampled from a woman aged 25-40 years with acute or convalescent COVID-19. Both conserved end residues are part of each CDR3. The D gene is left open where the match is weak. Size is omitted from some rows. Given values are once, few, many or a class for expanded clones.

NA TRBJ1-1 NA TRBV11-2 TGTGCCAGCACCCGAGGGCTGAACACTGAAGCTTTCTTT CASTRGLNTEAFF
NA TRBJ2-7 NA TRBV5-1 TGCGCCAGCAGCTTGAGAGATGACTACGAGCAGTACTTC CASSLRDDYEQYF
NA TRBJ2-2 NA TRBV11-2 TGTGCCAGCAGCTTAGGAGGCCGGTCGAACACCGGGGAGCTGTTTTTT CASSLGGRSNTGELFF
NA TRBJ2-5 NA TRBV28 TGTGCCAGCTTAAGGACTCAACCGACGCAAGAGACCCAGTACTTC CASLRTQPTQETQYF
NA TRBJ1-1 NA TRBV7-3 TGTGCCAGCAGCCCCCGGCAGGGGCTTGAGACTGAAGCTTTCTTT CASSPRQGLETEAFF
NA TRBJ2-7 NA TRBV2 TGTGCCAGCAGAACCTGGGGGCCTACCTACGAGCAGTACTTC CASRTWGPTYEQYF
NA TRBJ2-2 NA TRBV11-3 TGTGCCAGCAGCTGGGGAGTCGCGGGGGCTAACACCGGGGAGCTGTTTTTT CASSWGVAGANTGELFF
NA TRBJ1-2 NA TRBV28 TGTGCCAGCAGTGAAGACAGATATGGCTACACCTTC CASSEDRYGYTF
NA TRBJ1-6 NA TRBV30 TGTGCCTGGAGTGCCGCGACTACAGGGCGCCGCCACTTT CAWSAATTGRRHF
NA TRBJ1-2 TRBD1 TRBV7-8 TGTGCCAGCAGCTTAGCGTATAAGACAGGGGCCTCCGATGGCTACACCTTC CASSLAYKTGASDGYTF
NA TRBJ1-5 NA TRBV2 TGTGCCAGCGAAACTACAGGGTCAAATCAGCCCCAGCATTTT CASETTGSNQPQHF
NA TRBJ1-4 TRBD1 TRBV28 TGTGCCAGCAGCCCACCGGGACAGGGAAAACTGTTTTTT CASSPPGQGKLFF
few TRBJ2-2 TRBD1 TRBV10-3 TGTGCCATCAGGGCTAGTCCAGGACAGGGGGCGCCCGGGGAGCTGTTTTTT CAIRASPGQGAPGELFF
NA TRBJ2-7 TRBD1 TRBV9 TGTGCCAGCAGCGCAAGGACAGGGCCCTCCTACGAGCAGTACTTC CASSARTGPSYEQYF
NA TRBJ1-2 NA TRBV5-6 TGTGCCAGCAGCCTTGAGCTGGCGGGAGGAGACTACACCTTC CASSLELAGGDYTF
NA TRBJ1-1 NA TRBV2 TGTGCCAGCAGTTCCGGGATGGACACTGAAGCTTTCTTT CASSSGMDTEAFF
NA TRBJ1-5 NA TRBV18 TGTGCCAGCTCCGGGGGTTTTGAGCCCCAGCATTTT CASSGGFEPQHF
NA TRBJ2-1 NA TRBV4-2 TGTGCCAGCAGCCGCGGGGACTTAAGCTCCTACAATGAGCAGTTCTTC CASSRGDLSSYNEQFF
once TRBJ1-6 TRBD1 TRBV2 TGTGCCAGCAGCGGACAGGGAGCACCCCTCCACTTT CASSGQGAPLHF
NA TRBJ2-2 NA TRBV10-2 TGCGCCAGCACCCAGGTCCACACCGGGGAGCTGTTTTTT CASTQVHTGELFF
NA TRBJ1-5 NA TRBV7-9 TGTGCCAGCAGCCGCAGCGATCAGCCCCAGCATTTT CASSRSDQPQHF
NA TRBJ1-1 NA TRBV29-1 TGCAGCGGGGATTGGCTTGGCGGGGACACTGAAGCTTTCTTT CSGDWLGGDTEAFF
NA TRBJ1-5 TRBD1 TRBV6-1 TGTGCCAGCAGTGAAGTTATGGGACAGGGAGGCGGACATAGCAATCAGCCCCAGCATTTT CASSEVMGQGGGHSNQPQHF
NA TRBJ1-5 NA TRBV5-8 TGTGCCAGCAGCTCTTCCGGGGGGGGGTTCGCGATTCAGCCCCAGCATTTT CASSSSGGGFAIQPQHF
NA TRBJ1-5 TRBD1 TRBV28 TGTGCCAGCAGTGTAACCCCTACAGGGGGCTTCGATCAGCCCCAGCATTTT CASSVTPTGGFDQPQHF
NA TRBJ1-1 TRBD1 TRBV10-3 TGTGCCATAGCAGGGGGCGGTTGGAGCACTGAAGCTTTCTTT CAIAGGGWSTEAFF
NA TRBJ1-2 TRBD1 TRBV11-2 TGTGCCAGCAGCTTAGAATCCGGGACAGACTATGGCTACACCTTC CASSLESGTDYGYTF